A selection of T cell receptor beta chains follows, all from one sample in a study of T cells in Graves' hyperthyroidism and ophthalmopathy. TCRdb recomputed calls from the multiplex PCR reads with MiXCR, one row per CDR3 protein. The table has about 530,000 distinct CDR3 sequences, under 20% seen once. The sequenced sample consisted of blood. These receptors were taken from a woman between 18 and 30 years old with Graves' ophthalmopathy. The CDR3 runs from the conserved cysteine through the conserved F or W. Fields, in order: V gene, D gene, J gene, clone size, CDR3 protein, CDR3 DNA. The D gene is left open where the match is weak. Some rows mark clone size as missing; the rest say once, few, many or name a class of expanded clone.

v_call: TRBV4-2
d_call: NA
j_call: TRBJ1-3
clone_size: few
cdr3_aa: CASSQEVRSGNTIYF
cdr3_nt: TGTGCCAGCAGCCAAGAAGTCCGCTCTGGAAACACCATATATTTT

v_call: TRBV6-2/TRBV6-3
d_call: NA
j_call: TRBJ2-5
clone_size: many
cdr3_aa: CASSYGGEQETQYF
cdr3_nt: TGTGCCAGCAGTTACGGCGGAGAGCAAGAGACCCAGTACTTC

v_call: TRBV6-1
d_call: NA
j_call: TRBJ1-1
clone_size: few
cdr3_aa: CASSEMGVQNTEAFF
cdr3_nt: TGTGCCAGCAGTGAAATGGGGGTACAGAACACTGAAGCTTTCTTT

v_call: TRBV20-1
d_call: TRBD1
j_call: TRBJ1-2
clone_size: many
cdr3_aa: CSARDHYTGVNYGYTF
cdr3_nt: TGCAGTGCTAGAGATCATTACACAGGGGTTAACTATGGCTACACCTTC

v_call: TRBV20-1
d_call: NA
j_call: TRBJ2-3
clone_size: many
cdr3_aa: CSASRGGTDTQYF
cdr3_nt: TGCAGTGCTAGTCGGGGAGGCACAGATACGCAGTATTTT

v_call: TRBV20-1
d_call: NA
j_call: TRBJ2-3
clone_size: few
cdr3_aa: CSARDLSFTDTQYF
cdr3_nt: TGCAGTGCTAGAGATCTGAGCTTCACAGATACGCAGTATTTT

v_call: TRBV5-1
d_call: NA
j_call: TRBJ2-5
clone_size: NA
cdr3_aa: CASSDRTASQETQYF
cdr3_nt: TGCGCCAGCAGCGATCGGACAGCTTCCCAAGAGACCCAGTACTTC

v_call: TRBV25-1
d_call: TRBD1
j_call: TRBJ2-3
clone_size: NA
cdr3_aa: CASSDPGQGIDTQYF
cdr3_nt: TGTGCCAGCAGTGATCCGGGACAGGGTATAGATACGCAGTATTTT

v_call: TRBV27
d_call: NA
j_call: TRBJ1-1
clone_size: NA
cdr3_aa: CASSFPEAFF
cdr3_nt: TGTGCCAGCAGCTTCCCTGAAGCTTTCTTT

v_call: TRBV19
d_call: TRBD2
j_call: TRBJ2-7
clone_size: NA
cdr3_aa: CASSMGAGLYEQYF
cdr3_nt: TGTGCCAGTAGTATGGGAGCGGGACTCTACGAGCAGTACTTC

v_call: TRBV7-6
d_call: NA
j_call: TRBJ2-1
clone_size: many
cdr3_aa: CASSWNGGSYNEQFF
cdr3_nt: TGTGCCAGCAGCTGGAATGGGGGCTCCTACAATGAGCAGTTCTTC

v_call: TRBV7-8
d_call: TRBD1
j_call: TRBJ2-7
clone_size: many
cdr3_aa: CASSLPPGQRREQYF
cdr3_nt: TGTGCCAGCAGCTTACCCCCGGGACAGAGGAGGGAGCAGTACTTC

v_call: TRBV7-2
d_call: TRBD2
j_call: TRBJ2-7
clone_size: NA
cdr3_aa: CASSLSPGTSGGRAYEQYF
cdr3_nt: TGTGCCAGCAGCTTAAGCCCCGGGACTAGCGGGGGACGGGCCTACGAGCAGTACTTC

v_call: TRBV7-9
d_call: NA
j_call: TRBJ2-3
clone_size: NA
cdr3_aa: CASSLGRTDTDTQYF
cdr3_nt: TGTGCCAGCAGCTTAGGACGGACTGACACAGATACGCAGTATTTT

v_call: TRBV5-1
d_call: TRBD1
j_call: TRBJ2-6
clone_size: once
cdr3_aa: CASSLTRDRGLSGANVLTF
cdr3_nt: TGCGCCAGCAGCTTGACGCGGGACAGGGGGCTCTCTGGGGCCAACGTCCTGACTTTC

v_call: TRBV19
d_call: TRBD2
j_call: TRBJ2-1
clone_size: NA
cdr3_aa: CASSTLAEYYNEQFF
cdr3_nt: TGTGCCAGTAGTACGCTAGCGGAGTACTACAATGAGCAGTTCTTC

v_call: TRBV7-9
d_call: TRBD2
j_call: TRBJ2-3
clone_size: many
cdr3_aa: CASSSAGGPADTQYF
cdr3_nt: TGTGCCAGCAGCTCAGCGGGGGGGCCCGCAGATACGCAGTATTTT